This T cell receptor (beta chain) was captured in a study of glioma-infiltrating T cells. Overall study context: WHO grade II oligodendrogliomas or astrocytomas, plus non-recurrent WHO grade IV glioblastomas, were sampled. Target coverage was roughly 4- to 10-fold for roughly one million blood T cells. The study, taken as a whole, reports: Tissue-blood divergence was below expectation in non-neoplastic patients, above in gliomas.

Amplification of TCR alpha and beta CDR3 regions from RNA used iRepertoire nested multiplex PCR. TCRdb re-derived calls from the multiplex PCR reads in MiXCR, one entry per CDR3 protein. Of 300,000 to 450,000 distinct CDR3 sequences listed, roughly two fifths are singletons. As for this clonotype: Its antigen is still unknown.

Germline V gene lookup returns CDR1 SGHTA and CDR2 FQGNSA. V lost 1 base to trimming and J lost 4 bases, with 11 bases between them. The CDR3 runs 14 residues. The specimen sequenced was glioma tissue, nonneoplastic brain tissue, or PBMCs (not recorded which). This chain uses TRBV7-2 with TRBJ2-7; D is unclear. This receptor was taken from a human donor with low-grade glioma or glioblastoma, undergoing nonglioma brain surgery, or in good health (not recorded which). The CDR3 reads CASSLVSREYEQYF. CDR3 coding DNA: TGTGCCAGCAGCTTAGTGTCTCGTGAATACGAGCAGTACTTC.